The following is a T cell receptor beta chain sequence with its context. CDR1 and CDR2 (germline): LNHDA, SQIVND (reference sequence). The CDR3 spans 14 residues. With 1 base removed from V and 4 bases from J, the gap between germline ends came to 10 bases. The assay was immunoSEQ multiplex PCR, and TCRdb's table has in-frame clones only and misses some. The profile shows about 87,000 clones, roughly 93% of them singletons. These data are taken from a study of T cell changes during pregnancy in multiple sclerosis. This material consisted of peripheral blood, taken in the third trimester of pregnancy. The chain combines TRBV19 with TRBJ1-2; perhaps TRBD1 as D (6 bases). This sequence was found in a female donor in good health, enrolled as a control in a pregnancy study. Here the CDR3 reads CASSIGGRGYGYTF. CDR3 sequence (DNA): TGTGCCAGTAGTATAGGGGGGCGCGGCTATGGCTACACCTTC.